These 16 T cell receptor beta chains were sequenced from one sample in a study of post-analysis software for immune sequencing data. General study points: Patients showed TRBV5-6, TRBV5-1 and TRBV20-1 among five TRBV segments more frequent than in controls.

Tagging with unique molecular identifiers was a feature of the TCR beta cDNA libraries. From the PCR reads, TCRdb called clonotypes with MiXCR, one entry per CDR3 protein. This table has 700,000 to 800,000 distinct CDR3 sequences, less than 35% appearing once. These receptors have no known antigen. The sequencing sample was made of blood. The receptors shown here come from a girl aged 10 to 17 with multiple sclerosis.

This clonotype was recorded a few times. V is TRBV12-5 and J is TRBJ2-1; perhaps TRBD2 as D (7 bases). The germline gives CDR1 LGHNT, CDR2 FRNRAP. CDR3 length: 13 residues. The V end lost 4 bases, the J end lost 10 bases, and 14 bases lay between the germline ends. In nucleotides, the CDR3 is TGTGCTAGTGGTTGGGCGGGGGCCAGGGAGCAGTTCTTC. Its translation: CASGWAGAREQFF.

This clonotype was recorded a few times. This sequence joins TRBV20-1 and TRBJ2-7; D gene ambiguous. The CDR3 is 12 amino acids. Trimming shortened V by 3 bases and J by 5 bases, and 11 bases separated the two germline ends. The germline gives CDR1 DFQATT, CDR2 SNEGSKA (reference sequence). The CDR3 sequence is CSASPLQNEQYF. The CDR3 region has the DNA TGCAGTGCTAGTCCGCTCCAGAACGAGCAGTACTTC.

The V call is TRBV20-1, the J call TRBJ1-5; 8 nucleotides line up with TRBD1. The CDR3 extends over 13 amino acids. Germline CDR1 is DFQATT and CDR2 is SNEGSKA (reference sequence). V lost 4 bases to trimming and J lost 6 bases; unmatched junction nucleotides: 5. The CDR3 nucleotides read TGCAGTGCTACACAGGGGGAGACTCAGCCCCAGCATTTT. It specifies CSATQGETQPQHF.

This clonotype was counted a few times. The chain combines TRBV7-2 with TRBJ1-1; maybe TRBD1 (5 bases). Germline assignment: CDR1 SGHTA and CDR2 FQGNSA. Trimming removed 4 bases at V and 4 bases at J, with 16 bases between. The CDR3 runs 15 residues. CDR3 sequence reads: CASSSPGGGGTEAFF. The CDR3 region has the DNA TGTGCCAGCAGCTCACCCGGGGGTGGGGGCACTGAAGCTTTCTTT.

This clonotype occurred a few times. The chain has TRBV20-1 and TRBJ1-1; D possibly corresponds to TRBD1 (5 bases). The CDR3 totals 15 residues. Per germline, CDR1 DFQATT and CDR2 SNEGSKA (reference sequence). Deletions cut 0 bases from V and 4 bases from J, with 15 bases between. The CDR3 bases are TGCAGTGCTAGAGATCTTCGGGGGTTGGGCACTGAAGCTTTCTTT. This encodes CSARDLRGLGTEAFF.

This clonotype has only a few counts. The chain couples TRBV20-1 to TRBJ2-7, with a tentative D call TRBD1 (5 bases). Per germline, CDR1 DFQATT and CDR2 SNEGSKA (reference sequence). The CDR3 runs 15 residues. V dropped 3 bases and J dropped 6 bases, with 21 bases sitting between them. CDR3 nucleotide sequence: TGCAGTGCTAGTCACCTCGTATCAGGGTCGAGCGAGCAGTACTTC. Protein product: CSASHLVSGSSEQYF.

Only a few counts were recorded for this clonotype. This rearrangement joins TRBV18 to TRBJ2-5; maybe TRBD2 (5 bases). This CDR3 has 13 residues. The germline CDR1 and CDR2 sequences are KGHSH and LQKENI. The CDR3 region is CGTRNTEQETQYF. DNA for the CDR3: TGTGGGACTCGAAATACTGAACAAGAGACCCAGTACTTC.

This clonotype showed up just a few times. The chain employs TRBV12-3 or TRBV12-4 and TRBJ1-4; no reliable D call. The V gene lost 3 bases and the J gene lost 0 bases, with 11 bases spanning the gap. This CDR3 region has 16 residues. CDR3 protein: CASSFEQIATNEKLFF. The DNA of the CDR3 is TGTGCCAGCAGTTTCGAACAGATTGCAACTAATGAAAAACTGTTTTTT.

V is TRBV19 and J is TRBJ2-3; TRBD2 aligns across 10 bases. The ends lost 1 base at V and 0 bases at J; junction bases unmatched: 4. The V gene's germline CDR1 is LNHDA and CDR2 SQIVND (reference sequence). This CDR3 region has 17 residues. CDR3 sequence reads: CASSIGPAGGSTDTQYF. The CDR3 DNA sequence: TGTGCCAGTAGTATAGGCCCAGCGGGGGGGAGCACAGATACGCAGTATTTT.

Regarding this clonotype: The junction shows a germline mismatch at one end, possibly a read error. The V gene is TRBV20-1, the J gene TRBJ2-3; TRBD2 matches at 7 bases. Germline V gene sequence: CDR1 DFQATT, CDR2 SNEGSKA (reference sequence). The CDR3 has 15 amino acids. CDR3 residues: CSARDPSGSTDRQYF. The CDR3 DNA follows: TGCAGTGCTAGAGACCCTAGCGGCAGCACAGATAGGCAGTATTTT.

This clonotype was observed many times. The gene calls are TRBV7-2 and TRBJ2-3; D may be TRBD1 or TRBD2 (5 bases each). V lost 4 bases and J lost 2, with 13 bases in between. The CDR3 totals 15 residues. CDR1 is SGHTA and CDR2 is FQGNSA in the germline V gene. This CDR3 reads CASSSTRGPTDTQYF. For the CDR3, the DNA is TGTGCCAGCAGCTCAACCCGGGGACCCACAGATACGCAGTATTTT.

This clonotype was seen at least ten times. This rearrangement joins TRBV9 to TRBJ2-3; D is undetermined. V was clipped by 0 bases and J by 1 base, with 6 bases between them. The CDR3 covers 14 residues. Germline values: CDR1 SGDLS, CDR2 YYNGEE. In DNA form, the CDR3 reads TGTGCCAGCAGCGTAGATGGGGGCACAGATACGCAGTATTTT. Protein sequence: CASSVDGGTDTQYF.

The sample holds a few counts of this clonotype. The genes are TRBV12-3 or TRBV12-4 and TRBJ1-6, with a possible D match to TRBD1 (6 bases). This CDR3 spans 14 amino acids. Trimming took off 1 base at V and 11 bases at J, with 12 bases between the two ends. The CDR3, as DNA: TGTGCCAGCAGTTTAGGGCAGGGGCAACCACCCCTCCACTTT. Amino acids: CASSLGQGQPPLHF.

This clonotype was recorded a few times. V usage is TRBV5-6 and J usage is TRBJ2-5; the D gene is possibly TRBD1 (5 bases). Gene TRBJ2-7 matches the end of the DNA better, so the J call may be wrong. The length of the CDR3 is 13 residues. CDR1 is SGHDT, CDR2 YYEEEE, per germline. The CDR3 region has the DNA TGTGCCAGCAGCTTGAACAGGTTATACGAGCAGTACTTC. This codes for CASSLNRLYEQYF.

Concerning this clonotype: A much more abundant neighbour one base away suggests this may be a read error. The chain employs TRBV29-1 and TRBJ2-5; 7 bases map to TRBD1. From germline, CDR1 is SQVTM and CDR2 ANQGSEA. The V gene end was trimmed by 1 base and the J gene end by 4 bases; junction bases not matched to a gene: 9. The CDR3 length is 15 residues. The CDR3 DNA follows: TGCAGCGTTGAAGGCACACTGGGACAGAGAGAGACCCAGTACTTC. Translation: CSVEGTLGQRETQYF.

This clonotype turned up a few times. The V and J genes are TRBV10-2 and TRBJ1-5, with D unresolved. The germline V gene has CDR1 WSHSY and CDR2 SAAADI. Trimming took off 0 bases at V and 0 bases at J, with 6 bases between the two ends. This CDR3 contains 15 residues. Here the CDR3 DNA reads TGCGCCAGCAGTGAGTCGAAGTATAGCAATCAGCCCCAGCATTTT. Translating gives CASSESKYSNQPQHF.